This T cell receptor (beta chain) was identified during a study of OX40 agonist ivuxolimab in advanced cancers. As for the study in general: The study treated patients with ivuxolimab, an agonistic anti-OX40 (CD134) antibody. Earlier treatment with anti-PD-1, anti-PD-L1 or anti-CTLA-4 was permitted, and roughly 40% had received some. Three patients, one with hepatocellular carcinoma and two with cutaneous melanoma, achieved partial responses. Study findings and constraints: CD4+ T cells averaged fewer expanded clones than CD8+ T cells.

Only in-frame clones appear in the TCRdb table, and some are missing; sequencing was by immunoSEQ multiplex PCR. The data hold 40,000 to 50,000 clones, with 80% to 90% observed a single time. A remark on this clone: What it binds is unknown. One end of the junction is discordant with germline, which a read error may explain.

The CDR3 runs to 16 residues. The germline gives CDR1 KGHSH, CDR2 LQKENI. This clonotype was obtained from an adult with an advanced solid tumor such as melanoma, head and neck, liver or kidney cancer. V usage is TRBV18 and J usage is TRBJ2-7, with no clear D. The sequenced sample was CD4+ or CD8+ T cells sorted from blood, obtained in a trial of the OX40 agonist ivuxolimab. CDR3 sequence reads: CASSPPGRVPSHEQYF. DNA for the CDR3: TGTGCCAGCTCACCACCCGGACGGGTCCCCTCCCACGAGCAGTACTTC.